Sequencing of this T cell receptor (beta chain) was carried out in a study of PD-1 blockade in classical Hodgkin lymphoma. Relapse after autologous stem cell transplantation occurred in every patient, and brentuximab vedotin exposure varied. Only in-frame clones appear in the TCRdb table, and some are missing; sequencing was by immunoSEQ multiplex PCR. This table has approximately 26,000 clones, 81% appearing once. CDR1 is SNHLY, CDR2 FYNNEI, per germline. CDR3 length equals 18 residues. After removal of 4 bases from V and 7 bases from J, the junction contained 12 bases not matched to a gene. This receptor was identified in a human donor with classical Hodgkin lymphoma. The sample here was peripheral blood mononuclear cells (PBMCs), taken before the second cycle of nivolumab. This chain joins TRBV2 and TRBJ2-2; 13 bases map to TRBD2. CDR3 loop: CASSAFGTSGGANGELFF. CDR3 DNA: TGTGCCAGCAGTGCCTTCGGAACTAGCGGGGGGGCTAACGGGGAGCTGTTTTTT.